The 23 T cell receptor beta chains reported below all come from one sample, sequenced in a study of identical twins' blood T cells. From the 5' RACE reads, TCRdb called clonotypes with MiXCR, one entry per CDR3 protein. The data contain 350,000 to 450,000 distinct CDR3 sequences, about 28% of them singletons. The sequenced sample consisted of PBMCs. Receptors were obtained from a woman between 18 and 55 years old in good health.

This CDR3 reads CASSVEGSNTIYF. CDR3 DNA: TGTGCCAGCAGCGTAGAAGGGTCGAACACCATATATTTT. The chain recombines TRBV9 with TRBJ1-3; D remains ambiguous. There are 13 residues in the CDR3. Germline V lookup: CDR1 SGDLS, CDR2 YYNGEE. V lost 0 bases to trimming and J lost 7 bases, with 8 bases between them.

This clonotype appeared a few times. The rearrangement uses TRBV3-1 and TRBJ1-1; TRBD1 might be the D (5 bases). This CDR3 contains 15 residues. Trimming shortened V by 3 bases and J by 4 bases, and 15 bases separated the two germline ends. Germline values: CDR1 LGHDT, CDR2 YNNKEL (reference sequence). CDR3 bases: TGTGCCAGCAGCCAGTTCGGAGGGGCTGGCACTGAAGCTTTCTTT. Translating it yields CASSQFGGAGTEAFF.

The chain uses TRBV20-1 and TRBJ1-1; D is uncertain. V was shortened by 5 bases and J by 4 bases, with 20 bases between the two germline ends. The CDR3 has 15 amino acids. The germline V gene has CDR1 DFQATT and CDR2 SNEGSKA (reference sequence). The CDR3 is CSAPQSRLFSTEAFF. CDR3 sequence (DNA): TGCAGTGCTCCACAGTCACGGCTTTTTTCCACTGAAGCTTTCTTT.

On this clonotype: The conserved final phenylalanine or tryptophan is absent from the CDR3, which likely points to a read error. The chain combines TRBV5-1 with TRBJ1-1; D uncertain. The germline V gene has CDR1 SGHRS and CDR2 YFSETQ. V lost 4 bases to trimming and J lost 10 bases, with 17 bases between them. This CDR3 spans 13 amino acids. This chain's CDR3 is CASSPGIPRPAFL. CDR3 sequence (DNA): TGCGCCAGCAGCCCGGGCATCCCACGTCCAGCTTTCCTT.

The rearrangement uses TRBV20-1 and TRBJ2-4, with 10 bases aligning to TRBD2. Germline V CDR1 and CDR2: DFQATT, SNEGSKA (reference sequence). The CDR3 is made up of 18 amino acids. After removal of 4 bases from V and 0 bases from J, the junction contained 12 bases not matched to a gene. The CDR3 is CSATLLAGQSLAKNIQYF. For the CDR3, the DNA is TGCAGTGCTACGTTACTAGCGGGGCAAAGCCTAGCCAAAAACATTCAGTACTTC.

In this sample, this clonotype turned up a few times. V gene TRBV7-6 combines with J gene TRBJ1-6, with D perhaps matching TRBD1 (5 bases). This CDR3 region has 14 residues. Germline loops: CDR1 SGHVS, CDR2 FNYEAQ. V was clipped by 5 bases and J by 10 bases, with 15 bases between them. As DNA, the CDR3 is TGTGCCAGCAGCATAGAGGACATTCGGTCACCCCTCCACTTT. Translated: CASSIEDIRSPLHF.

This clonotype was seen at least ten times. The chain carries TRBV6-5 and TRBJ1-1, with D hard to call. CDR3 length: 12 amino acids. Germline CDR1 reads MNHEY; CDR2 reads SVGAGI. Trimming shortened V by 6 bases and J by 3 bases, and 8 bases separated the two germline ends. The CDR3 loop reads CASSSWDTEAFF. In DNA form, the CDR3 reads TGTGCCAGCAGCTCCTGGGACACTGAAGCTTTCTTT.

This clonotype has just a few counts. The chain joins TRBV29-1 to TRBJ1-1; D is ambiguous. V lost 5 bases, J lost 3 bases, and 16 bases lay in between. The CDR3 is 14 amino acids. In germline, CDR1 is SQVTM, CDR2 ANQGSEA. The CDR3 loop reads CSVRRFRGYTEAFF. The CDR3 DNA is TGCAGCGTTAGGCGATTTAGAGGGTACACTGAAGCTTTCTTT.

The CDR3 bases are TGTGCCAGCAGCTTCAGGAATAACTATGGCTACACCTTC. Its translation is CASSFRNNYGYTF. The rearrangement joins TRBV7-9 to TRBJ1-2; D gene uncertain. The germline V gene encodes CDR1 SEHNR and CDR2 FQNEAQ (reference sequence). Trimming shortened V by 3 bases and J by 1 base, and 6 bases separated the two germline ends. The CDR3 is 13 residues long.

This clonotype has more than one count but fewer than ten. The gene calls are TRBV27 and TRBJ1-1; D uncertain. Germline V gives CDR1 MNHEY, CDR2 SMNVEV (reference sequence). V lost 6 bases and J lost 2, with 10 bases in between. The CDR3 covers 13 residues. CDR3 sequence: CASSIQQNTEAFF. CDR3 DNA: TGTGCCAGCAGCATACAGCAAAACACTGAAGCTTTCTTT.

The chain combines TRBV20-1 with TRBJ1-1, with a possible D match to TRBD1 (5 bases). Trimming stripped 5 bases from V and 2 bases from J, with 18 bases between. Germline loops: CDR1 DFQATT, CDR2 SNEGSKA (reference sequence). The CDR3 totals 15 residues. CDR3 amino acids: CSAPSTDRGNTEAFF. The CDR3 nucleotides are TGCAGTGCTCCATCGACCGATAGGGGCAACACTGAAGCTTTCTTT.

V is TRBV5-1 and J is TRBJ2-7; tentatively, D is TRBD2 (5 bases). CDR1 is SGHRS, CDR2 YFSETQ, per germline. The V end was cut by 2 bases, the J end by 2 bases, with 14 bases between. CDR3 length: 15 residues. The DNA of the CDR3 is TGCGCCAGCAGCTTTGAGGGCAGAGCGGCCTACGAGCAGTACTTC. Translated, it gives CASSFEGRAAYEQYF. Combining the CDR3 with reference TRBV5-1 and TRBJ2-7 gives the whole variable domain KAGVTQTPRYLIKTRGQQVTLSCSPISGHRSVSWYQQTPGQGLQFLFEYFSETQRNKGNFPGRFSGRQFSNSRSEMNVSTLELGDSALYLCASSFEGRAAYEQYFGPGTRLTVT.

This clonotype was seen a handful of times. The gene calls are TRBV27 and TRBJ1-2; possibly TRBD1 for D (6 bases). The V gene's germline CDR1 is MNHEY and CDR2 SMNVEV (reference sequence). The CDR3 totals 13 residues. V lost 5 bases to trimming and J lost 8 bases, with 15 bases between them. The CDR3 is CASSAQGTWGYTF. The CDR3 region has the DNA TGTGCCAGCAGTGCACAGGGTACTTGGGGCTACACCTTC.

The V call is TRBV5-1, the J call TRBJ1-2, with a tentative D call TRBD1 (6 bases). V was clipped by 0 bases and J by 8 bases, with 11 bases between them. This CDR3 is 13 amino acids long. The germline gives CDR1 SGHRS, CDR2 YFSETQ. CDR3 region: CASSLEGEGGYTF. The DNA for the CDR3 is TGCGCCAGCAGCTTGGAGGGGGAAGGAGGCTACACCTTC.

This clonotype occurred a few times. CDR3 coding DNA: TGTGCCAGCAGTTACTCGGGCAGGGAGAAGGAGCAGTTCTTC. Protein: CASSYSGREKEQFF. J is TRBJ2-1 and V is TRBV6-5; the D gene could be TRBD1 or TRBD2 (5 bases each). Germline V gives CDR1 MNHEY, CDR2 SVGAGI. The CDR3 covers 14 residues. The germline V and J ends were trimmed by 0 bases and 10 bases, with 13 bases remaining between them.

This clonotype was seen at least ten times. The chain is built from TRBV6-1 and TRBJ2-1; either TRBD1 or TRBD2 may fit D (6 bases each). The CDR3 sequence is 15 residues long. Trimming stripped 6 bases from V and 6 bases from J, with 18 bases between. Germline values: CDR1 MNHNS, CDR2 SASEGT. The CDR3, as DNA: TGTGCCAGCAGACCTCTACTTGGAGGGGGCAATGAGCAGTTCTTC. It translates to CASRPLLGGGNEQFF.

This clonotype was picked up a small number of times. The rearrangement uses TRBV29-1 and TRBJ2-1, with a weak D call TRBD1 (5 bases). This CDR3 contains 10 residues. V was cut by 5 bases and J by 8 bases, with 7 bases left in between. Looked up from germline, CDR1 is SQVTM and CDR2 is ANQGSEA. The CDR3 reads CSVRTYEQFF. As DNA, the CDR3 is TGCAGCGTTCGGACATATGAGCAGTTCTTC.

This clonotype was seen at least ten times. At one end, the junction sequence differs from germline, possibly due to a read error. The chain recombines TRBV7-9 with TRBJ1-4; D is uncertain. This CDR3 spans 13 amino acids. Germline CDR1 SEHNR, CDR2 FQNEAQ (reference sequence). This CDR3 reads CASSLGGNEKLFF. In DNA form, the CDR3 reads TGTGCCAGCAGTTTAGGTGGGAATGAAAAACTGTTTTTT. The variable domain in full, completed from reference TRBV7-9 and TRBJ1-4, reads DTGVSQNPRHKITKRGQNVTFRCDPISEHNRLYWYRQTLGQGPEFLTYFQNEAQLEKSRLLSDRFSAERPKGSFSTLEIQRTEQGDSAMYLCASSLGGNEKLFFGSGTQLSVL.

The rearrangement uses TRBV5-1 and TRBJ2-7; D not certain. Germline CDR1 SGHRS, CDR2 YFSETQ. V was trimmed by 1 base and J by 5 bases, leaving 7 bases between them. The CDR3 spans 12 residues. CDR3 bases: TGCGCCAGCAGCTTGAGAGGAGACGAGCAGTACTTC. It encodes CASSLRGDEQYF.

This clonotype was seen more than once but under ten times. The V gene is TRBV20-1, the J gene TRBJ1-1; D not certain. Germline V gene sequence: CDR1 DFQATT, CDR2 SNEGSKA (reference sequence). Trimming cost V 6 bases and J 0 bases, with 11 bases left between them. This CDR3 has 13 residues. The CDR3 sequence: CSAAKDMNTEAFF. Here the CDR3 DNA reads TGCAGTGCCGCGAAAGATATGAACACTGAAGCTTTCTTT.

The rearrangement links TRBV25-1 to TRBJ2-3; TRBD2 aligns across 8 bases. The length of the CDR3 is 13 residues. Germline V lookup: CDR1 MGHDK, CDR2 SYGVNS. V gave up 6 bases and J gave up 6 bases; unmatched junction bases: 5. DNA for the CDR3: TGTGCCAGCAGGACCCTAGCGGGCGATACGCAGTATTTT. Residues: CASRTLAGDTQYF.

J is TRBJ2-1 and V is TRBV20-1; D gene ambiguous. This CDR3 is built from 14 residues. Between the trimmed V and J ends, which lost 0 bases and 3 bases, there was a span of 9 bases. Germline-derived CDR1 and CDR2 are DFQATT and SNEGSKA (reference sequence). CDR3 DNA: TGCAGTGCTAGAGATAGGACCCACTACAATGAGCAGTTCTTC. Translated: CSARDRTHYNEQFF.

The chain is built from TRBV4-3 and TRBJ1-2, with no clear D. The V gene's germline CDR1 is LGHNA and CDR2 YSLEER. V gave up 0 bases and J gave up 2 bases, with 10 bases separating them. The CDR3 contains 15 residues. CDR3 nucleotides: TGCGCCAGCAGCCAAGAGGCAGCCCGAAACTATGGCTACACCTTC. Translated, it gives CASSQEAARNYGYTF.